These 31 T cell receptor beta chains were sequenced from one sample in a study of shared T cell receptors in the human thymus. Clones were read by immunoSEQ multiplex PCR, and TCRdb kept only the in-frame ones, dropping some. The data contain hundreds of thousands of clones, more than 75% of them seen just once; the ten biggest clones take up over 0.008%. These data were likewise used in another study, on human thymus T cells.

Sample: thymocytes. These receptors were collected from a boy younger than two with a congenital heart defect.

This chain joins TRBV27 and TRBJ2-1; possibly TRBD1 for D (6 bases). This CDR3 spans 15 amino acids. V was cut by 4 bases and J by 4 bases, with 14 bases left in between. CDR1 is MNHEY and CDR2 is SMNVEV in the germline V gene (reference sequence). This chain's CDR3 is CASSSGAYPYNEQFF. In DNA, the CDR3 is TGTGCCAGCAGTTCAGGGGCTTATCCTTACAATGAGCAGTTCTTC.

In this sample, this clone turned up once. The V gene is TRBV5-1, the J gene TRBJ2-3; D is unclear. The CDR3 is made up of 15 amino acids. Germline assignment: CDR1 SGHRS and CDR2 YFSETQ. V dropped 0 bases and J dropped 2 bases, with 10 bases sitting between them. Here the CDR3 reads CASSLEAANTDTQYF. The CDR3 region has the DNA TGCGCCAGCAGCTTGGAGGCGGCTAACACAGATACGCAGTATTTT.

On this clone: This specimen includes other DNA sequences encoding the same CDR3. The V and J genes are TRBV12-5 and TRBJ1-5; 7 bases align to TRBD1. Per the germline V gene, CDR1 is LGHNT and CDR2 is FRNRAP. The CDR3 has 14 amino acids. V trimming: 4 bases; J trimming: 2 bases; junction bases outside the gene matches: 2. The CDR3 coding sequence is TGTGCTAGTGGTTCTGACAGGGGCAATCAGCCCCAGCATTTT. It specifies CASGSDRGNQPQHF.

The chain recombines TRBV5-1 with TRBJ2-3; 11 bases match TRBD2. The CDR3 covers 16 residues. After removal of 3 bases from V and 2 bases from J, the junction contained 5 bases not matched to a gene. Germline V gene data show CDR1 as SGHRS and CDR2 as YFSETQ. CDR3 residues: CASSSLAGEPTDTQYF. The CDR3 coding sequence is TGCGCCAGCAGCTCACTAGCGGGAGAACCCACAGATACGCAGTATTTT.

The V and J genes are TRBV7-9 and TRBJ2-1; D gene uncertain. This CDR3 comprises 17 residues. V was shortened by 3 bases and J by 2 bases, with 17 bases between the two germline ends. Germline V gene sequence: CDR1 SEHNR, CDR2 FQNEAQ (reference sequence). The CDR3 sequence is CASSFPVLASTYNEQFF. The CDR3 nucleotides read TGTGCCAGCAGCTTCCCGGTCCTCGCCTCGACCTACAATGAGCAGTTCTTC.

The chain links TRBV6-1 to TRBJ2-1; 9 positions agree with TRBD1. The CDR3 totals 14 residues. In germline, CDR1 is MNHNS, CDR2 SASEGT. Trimming cost V 5 bases and J 7 bases; bases outside gene matches: 6. The CDR3 reads CASSRDRVRNEQFF. Here the CDR3 DNA reads TGTGCCAGCAGTAGGGACAGGGTACGGAATGAGCAGTTCTTC.

This chain links TRBV11-2 with TRBJ1-2; 7 nucleotides agree with TRBD1. Germline CDR1 SGHAT, CDR2 FQNNGV. J gave up 7 bases and V 3 bases, and 5 bases lay outside the gene matches. The CDR3 runs 13 residues. CDR3 in DNA: TGTGCCAGCAGCTTCGGCCACAGGGGTGGCTACACCTTC. Amino acids: CASSFGHRGGYTF. The full variable domain, its missing parts supplied by reference TRBV11-2 and TRBJ1-2, is EAGVAQSPRYKIIEKRQSVAFWCNPISGHATLYWYQQILGQGPKLLIQFQNNGVVDDSQLPKDRFSAERLKGVDSTLKIQPAKLEDSAVYLCASSFGHRGGYTFGSGTRLTVV.

The chain is built from TRBV19 and TRBJ1-2; 8 bases are a match to TRBD1. V dropped 8 bases and J dropped 4; count of bases not matched to a gene: 9. This CDR3 has 14 amino acids. The germline V gene encodes CDR1 LNHDA and CDR2 SQIVND (reference sequence). CDR3: CASVTGGSLYGYTF. The CDR3 bases are TGTGCCAGTGTAACAGGGGGGAGTCTCTATGGCTACACCTTC.

In its sample, this clone was seen once. The chain carries TRBV7-2 and TRBJ2-1, with D unclear. This CDR3 comprises 14 residues. Germline CDR1 is SGHTA and CDR2 is FQGNSA. The V end lost 3 bases, the J end lost 3 bases, and 9 bases lay between the germline ends. In DNA form, the CDR3 reads TGTGCCAGCAGCTTTGAGGCTGTCTACAATGAGCAGTTCTTC. Protein product: CASSFEAVYNEQFF.

The J gene is TRBJ2-7, the V gene TRBV5-6, with a possible D match to TRBD2 (6 bases). The ends were cut back, 7 bases at V and 4 bases at J, with 21 bases in the middle. The CDR3 has 15 residues. CDR1 is SGHDT, CDR2 YYEEEE, per germline. The CDR3 nucleotides read TGTGCCAGCGGCCGCCCCGGGGGTAAAGAGTACGAGCAGTACTTC. Encoded protein: CASGRPGGKEYEQYF.

V gene TRBV28 combines with J gene TRBJ1-1; D is undetermined. With 5 bases removed from V and 2 bases from J, the gap between germline ends came to 18 bases. This CDR3 contains 16 residues. Germline CDR1 and CDR2: MDHEN and SYDVKM. Written as DNA, the CDR3 is TGTGCCAGCAGTCTCCCTGGCCTAGGTAGAAACACTGAAGCTTTCTTT. Its protein product is CASSLPGLGRNTEAFF.

The J gene is TRBJ2-2, the V gene TRBV28, with 8 nucleotides matching TRBD1. Germline CDR1 reads MDHEN; CDR2 reads SYDVKM. V shed 3 bases, J shed 0 bases, and the junction held 3 bases outside the gene matches. This CDR3 has 16 amino acids. CDR3 region: CASSLPGGPNTGELFF. The CDR3 DNA is TGTGCCAGCAGTTTGCCAGGGGGCCCGAACACCGGGGAGCTGTTTTTT.

The rearrangement links TRBV9 to TRBJ2-3; TRBD2 aligns across 8 bases. The germline gives CDR1 SGDLS, CDR2 YYNGEE. The CDR3 runs 16 residues. V shed 2 bases, J shed 2 bases, and the junction held 7 bases outside the gene matches. CDR3 in DNA: TGTGCCAGCAGCGTCCCGGGAGGGGGAAACACAGATACGCAGTATTTT. Its translation is CASSVPGGGNTDTQYF.

The rearrangement links TRBV4-3 to TRBJ2-1, with 10 bases matching TRBD2. With 3 bases clipped from V and 6 bases from J, the junction kept 2 bases outside the gene matches. CDR1 and CDR2 (germline): LGHNA, YSLEER. CDR3 length equals 14 residues. The CDR3 is CASSHGTSVNEQFF. The CDR3 DNA reads as TGCGCCAGCAGCCATGGGACTAGCGTCAATGAGCAGTTCTTC.

This clone was seen a single time. CDR3 protein: CASSGTGEYYNEQFF. DNA for the CDR3: TGTGCCAGCAGTGGGACAGGGGAGTACTACAATGAGCAGTTCTTC. V gene TRBV25-1 combines with J gene TRBJ2-1; the match to TRBD1 covers 9 bases. Germline CDR1 reads MGHDK; CDR2 reads SYGVNS. This CDR3 has 15 amino acids. J gave up 3 bases and V 4 bases, and 4 bases lay outside the gene matches.

The V and J genes are TRBV7-2 and TRBJ2-7; the D gene is possibly TRBD2 (6 bases). CDR3 size: 14 residues. Looked up from germline, CDR1 is SGHTA and CDR2 is FQGNSA. Trimming left V 4 bases short and J 9 bases short, with 19 bases between. Written as DNA, the CDR3 is TGTGCCAGCAGCTCCCGGGGGACGGAGAGATGGCAGTACTTC. Its translation is CASSSRGTERWQYF.

This clone was seen a few times. This chain connects TRBV6-1 to TRBJ1-2; perhaps TRBD1 as D (6 bases). V dropped 5 bases and J dropped 7 bases, with 11 bases sitting between them. The CDR3 is made up of 12 amino acids. CDR1 MNHNS and CDR2 SASEGT come from the germline V gene. DNA for the CDR3: TGTGCCAGCAGTCCGACAGGTGGTGGCTACACCTTC. Its protein is CASSPTGGGYTF.

Only a few counts were recorded for this clone. The chain carries TRBV15 and TRBJ1-1, with TRBD1 as a possible D gene (6 bases). Germline assignment: CDR1 LNHNV and CDR2 YYDKDF (reference sequence). Between the trimmed V and J ends, which lost 0 bases and 5 bases, there was a span of 16 bases. The CDR3 loop spans 16 amino acids. CDR3 in amino acids: CATSRDWMQGKTEAFF. The CDR3 nucleotides are TGTGCCACCAGCAGAGATTGGATGCAGGGGAAAACTGAAGCTTTCTTT.

The gene calls are TRBV5-6 and TRBJ2-1, with 9 positions matching TRBD2. V dropped 3 bases and J dropped 7; count of bases not matched to a gene: 11. Germline V gene lookup returns CDR1 SGHDT and CDR2 YYEEEE. CDR3 length: 16 residues. The CDR3 DNA reads TGTGCCAGCAGCTGCCGGAGGCTAGCGGGACTAAATGAGCAGTTCTTC. Translated: CASSCRRLAGLNEQFF. Complete variable domain (other parts from reference TRBV5-6 and TRBJ2-1): DAGVTQSPTHLIKTRGQQVTLRCSPKSGHDTVSWYQQALGQGPQFIFQYYEEEERQRGNFPDRFSGHQFPNYSSELNVNALLLGDSALYLCASSCRRLAGLNEQFFGPGTRLTVL.

Note on this clone: The same CDR3 also results from other DNA sequences found in this sample. The J gene is TRBJ2-7, the V gene TRBV11-2, with TRBD2 matching 16 bases. Per the germline V gene, CDR1 is SGHAT and CDR2 is FQNNGV. The CDR3 sequence is 19 residues long. The V and J ends lost 5 bases and 5 bases, in that order; junction bases with no gene match: 15. The CDR3: CASSPGTSGRAGSGNEQYF. The CDR3 bases are TGTGCCAGCAGCCCTGGGACTAGCGGGAGGGCTGGTAGTGGAAACGAGCAGTACTTC.

V and J are TRBV27 and TRBJ1-3, with D uncertain. V was cut by 2 bases and J by 0 bases, with 14 bases left in between. The CDR3 is 17 residues long. Looked up from germline, CDR1 is MNHEY and CDR2 is SMNVEV (reference sequence). For the CDR3, the DNA is TGTGCCAGCAGTTTACCCGGTAGCCCAAACTCTGGAAACACCATATATTTT. Its protein product is CASSLPGSPNSGNTIYF.

V is TRBV27 and J is TRBJ1-5; 10 nucleotides match TRBD1. The CDR3 loop spans 18 amino acids. CDR1 is MNHEY, CDR2 SMNVEV, per germline (reference sequence). V lost 3 bases, J lost 2 bases, and 10 bases stayed unmatched. The CDR3 nucleotides are TGTGCCAGCAGTTTCCAGACAGGGGGCAAGGGCGGCAATCAGCCCCAGCATTTT. Amino acids: CASSFQTGGKGGNQPQHF.

This rearrangement joins TRBV5-4 to TRBJ2-2, with 13 bases that match TRBD2. The V gene's germline CDR1 is SGHNT and CDR2 YYREEE (reference sequence). This CDR3 is 19 amino acids long. The ends lost 4 bases at V and 3 bases at J; junction bases unmatched: 12. Written as DNA, the CDR3 is TGTGCCAGCAGCACGCTCGTCCCACTAGCGGGAGGGGACACCGGGGAGCTGTTTTTT. Residues: CASSTLVPLAGGDTGELFF.

The chain links TRBV4-1 to TRBJ2-1; D is perhaps TRBD2 (5 bases). The CDR3 runs to 14 residues. Per germline, CDR1 MGHRA and CDR2 YSYEKL. V lost 8 bases, J lost 3 bases, and 14 bases lay in between. The CDR3 spells CASQRGFSYNEQFF. As DNA, the CDR3 is TGCGCCAGCCAACGGGGTTTCAGCTACAATGAGCAGTTCTTC.

The chain employs TRBV7-3 and TRBJ2-5; a possible D gene is TRBD1 (5 bases). The CDR3 has 16 amino acids. CDR1 is SGHTA and CDR2 is FQGTGA in the germline V gene. Trimming left V 1 base short and J 1 base short, with 13 bases between. CDR3 region: CASSLIGQGSQETQYF. The CDR3 DNA reads as TGTGCCAGCAGCTTAATCGGGCAGGGCTCCCAAGAGACCCAGTACTTC.

The V gene is TRBV4-1, the J gene TRBJ2-7; D ambiguous. The germline V gene encodes CDR1 MGHRA and CDR2 YSYEKL. V was cut by 2 bases and J by 0 bases, with 8 bases left in between. This CDR3 spans 14 amino acids. The DNA of the CDR3 is TGCGCCAGCAGCCAAATGCGTTTCTCCTACGAGCAGTACTTC. Encoded protein: CASSQMRFSYEQYF.

The CDR3 spells CASSPSQGPNTGELFF. DNA of the CDR3: TGTGCCAGCAGCCCGTCTCAGGGTCCTAACACCGGGGAGCTGTTTTTT. The chain is built from TRBV7-3 and TRBJ2-2; perhaps TRBD1 as D (5 bases). The germline gives CDR1 SGHTA, CDR2 FQGTGA. Trimming pared 5 bases from V and 2 bases from J, leaving 15 bases between. This CDR3 is built from 16 residues.

This clone was detected once. This chain uses TRBV28 with TRBJ2-7; D might be TRBD1 (6 bases). CDR1 MDHEN and CDR2 SYDVKM come from the germline V gene. CDR3 length: 16 amino acids. V dropped 5 bases and J dropped 4 bases, with 21 bases sitting between them. The CDR3 loop is CASSKRGDRTLYEQYF. The CDR3 coding sequence is TGTGCCAGCAGTAAACGGGGCGACAGGACCCTATACGAGCAGTACTTC.

V usage is TRBV7-9 and J usage is TRBJ2-1; a weak D match, TRBD2 (5 bases). The CDR3 runs to 15 residues. The V end lost 1 base, the J end lost 7 bases, and 14 bases lay between the germline ends. The germline CDR1 and CDR2 sequences are SEHNR and FQNEAQ (reference sequence). The chain's CDR3 is CASSLGEGVGNEQFF. The CDR3 bases are TGTGCCAGCAGCTTAGGAGAGGGCGTGGGGAATGAGCAGTTCTTC.

The V and J genes are TRBV4-1 and TRBJ2-2; D might be TRBD2 (5 bases). Per germline, CDR1 MGHRA and CDR2 YSYEKL. The CDR3 runs to 18 residues. V lost 3 bases and J 4 bases, leaving 21 bases between the germline ends. CDR3 amino acids: CASSHYLQVTSSTGELFF. DNA for the CDR3: TGCGCCAGCAGCCACTACCTACAAGTTACTAGTAGCACCGGGGAGCTGTTTTTT.

This clone has just a few counts. This rearrangement joins TRBV10-1 to TRBJ2-5; 7 bases agree with TRBD1. This CDR3 is 14 amino acids long. Looked up from germline, CDR1 is WNHNN and CDR2 is SYGVQD (reference sequence). The J segment lost 6 bases and the V segment lost 4 bases, leaving 8 bases of the junction unmatched. CDR3: CASSGPRDSKTQYF. The CDR3 DNA sequence: TGCGCCAGCAGTGGTCCGAGGGACAGCAAGACCCAGTACTTC.